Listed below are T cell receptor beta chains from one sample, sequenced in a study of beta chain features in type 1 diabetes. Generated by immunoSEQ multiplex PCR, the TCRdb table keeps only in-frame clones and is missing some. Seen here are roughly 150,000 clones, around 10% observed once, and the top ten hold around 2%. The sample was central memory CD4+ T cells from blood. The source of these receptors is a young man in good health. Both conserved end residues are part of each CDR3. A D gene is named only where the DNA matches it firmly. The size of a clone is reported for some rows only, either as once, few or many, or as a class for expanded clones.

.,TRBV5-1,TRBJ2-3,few,CSSSLGKGTITDTQYF,TGCTCCAGCAGCTTGGGTAAGGGGACCATCACAGATACGCAGTATTTT
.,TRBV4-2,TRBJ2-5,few,CASSQDLVRAQYF,TGTGCCAGCAGCCAAGATCTGGTTCGGGCCCAGTACTTC
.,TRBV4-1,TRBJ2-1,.,CASSQGTQNYNEQFF,TGCGCCAGCAGCCAAGGGACTCAAAACTACAATGAGCAGTTCTTC
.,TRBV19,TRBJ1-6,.,CASSIEGRYNSPLHF,TGTGCCAGTAGTATAGAGGGTCGGTATAATTCACCCCTCCACTTT
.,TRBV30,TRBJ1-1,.,CAWSVWDGTEAFF,TGTGCCTGGAGTGTATGGGATGGCACTGAAGCTTTCTTT
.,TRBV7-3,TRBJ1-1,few,CASSPLGPRPGTEAFF,TGTGCCAGCAGCCCCCTGGGGCCGCGACCCGGCACTGAAGCTTTCTTT
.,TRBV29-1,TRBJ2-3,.,CSAGGGNGADTQYF,TGCAGCGCCGGAGGGGGAAACGGGGCAGATACGCAGTATTTT
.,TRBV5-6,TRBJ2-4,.,CASSRDAKNIQYF,TGTGCCAGCAGCAGGGATGCCAAAAACATTCAGTACTTC
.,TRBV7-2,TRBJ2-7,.,CASSAQGGAVEQYF,TGTGCCAGCAGCGCCCAAGGGGGGGCCGTCGAGCAGTACTTC
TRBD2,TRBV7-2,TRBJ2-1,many,CASSFSGGPYNEQFF,TGTGCCAGCAGCTTCAGCGGGGGGCCATACAATGAGCAGTTCTTC
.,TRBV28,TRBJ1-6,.,CASSSAGTTNNSPLHF,TGTGCCAGCAGTTCCGCCGGGACAACGAATAATTCACCCCTCCACTTT